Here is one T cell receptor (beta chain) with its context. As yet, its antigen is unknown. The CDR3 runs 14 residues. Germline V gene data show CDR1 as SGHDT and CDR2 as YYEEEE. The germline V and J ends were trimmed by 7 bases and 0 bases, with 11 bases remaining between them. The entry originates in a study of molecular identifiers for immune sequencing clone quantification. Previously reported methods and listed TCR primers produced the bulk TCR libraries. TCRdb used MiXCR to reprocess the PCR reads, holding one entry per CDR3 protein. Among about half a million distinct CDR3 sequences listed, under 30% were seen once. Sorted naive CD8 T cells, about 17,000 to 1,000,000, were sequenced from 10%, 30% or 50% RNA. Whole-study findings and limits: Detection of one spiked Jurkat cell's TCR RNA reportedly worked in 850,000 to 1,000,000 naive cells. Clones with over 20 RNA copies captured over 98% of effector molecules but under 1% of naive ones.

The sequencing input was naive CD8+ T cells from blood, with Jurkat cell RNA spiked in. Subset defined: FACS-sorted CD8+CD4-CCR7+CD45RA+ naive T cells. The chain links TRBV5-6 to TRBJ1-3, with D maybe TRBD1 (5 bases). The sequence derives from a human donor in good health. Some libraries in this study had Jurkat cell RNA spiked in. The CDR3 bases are TGTGCCAGCCGGCCAGACAGCTCTGGAAACACCATATATTTT. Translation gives CASRPDSSGNTIYF.